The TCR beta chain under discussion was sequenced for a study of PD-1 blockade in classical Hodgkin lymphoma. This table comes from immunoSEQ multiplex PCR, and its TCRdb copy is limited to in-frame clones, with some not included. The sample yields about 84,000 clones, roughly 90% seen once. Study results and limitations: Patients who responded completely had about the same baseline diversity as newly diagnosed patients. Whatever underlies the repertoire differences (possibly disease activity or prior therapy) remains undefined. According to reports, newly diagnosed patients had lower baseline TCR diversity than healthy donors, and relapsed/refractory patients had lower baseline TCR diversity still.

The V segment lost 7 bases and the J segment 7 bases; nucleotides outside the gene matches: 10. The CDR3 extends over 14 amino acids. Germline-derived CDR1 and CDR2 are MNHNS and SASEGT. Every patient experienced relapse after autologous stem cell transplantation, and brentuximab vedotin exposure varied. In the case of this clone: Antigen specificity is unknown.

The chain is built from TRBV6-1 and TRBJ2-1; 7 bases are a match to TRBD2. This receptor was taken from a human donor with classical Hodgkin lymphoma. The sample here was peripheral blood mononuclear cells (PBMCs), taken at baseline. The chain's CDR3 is CASKALAAGNEQFF. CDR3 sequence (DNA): TGTGCCAGCAAGGCGCTAGCGGCTGGGAATGAGCAGTTCTTC.